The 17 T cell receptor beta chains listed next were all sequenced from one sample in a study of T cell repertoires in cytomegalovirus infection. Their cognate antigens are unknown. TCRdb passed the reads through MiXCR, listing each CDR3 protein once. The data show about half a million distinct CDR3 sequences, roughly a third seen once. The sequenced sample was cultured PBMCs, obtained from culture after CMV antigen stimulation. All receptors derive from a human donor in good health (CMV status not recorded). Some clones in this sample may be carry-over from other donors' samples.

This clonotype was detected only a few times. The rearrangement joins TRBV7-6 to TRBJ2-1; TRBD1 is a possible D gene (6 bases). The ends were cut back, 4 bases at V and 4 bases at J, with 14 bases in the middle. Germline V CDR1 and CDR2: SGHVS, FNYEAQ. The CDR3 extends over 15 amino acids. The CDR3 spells CASSSTGSVYNEQFF. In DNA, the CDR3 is TGTGCCAGCAGCTCAACAGGGTCGGTATACAATGAGCAGTTCTTC.

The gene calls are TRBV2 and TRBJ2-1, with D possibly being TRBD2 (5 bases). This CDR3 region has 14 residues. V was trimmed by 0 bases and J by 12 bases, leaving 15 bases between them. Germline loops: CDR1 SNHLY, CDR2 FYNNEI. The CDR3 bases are TGTGCCAGCAGTGAAGCGAGGCTCGGGGTAAGGCAGTTCTTC. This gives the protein CASSEARLGVRQFF.

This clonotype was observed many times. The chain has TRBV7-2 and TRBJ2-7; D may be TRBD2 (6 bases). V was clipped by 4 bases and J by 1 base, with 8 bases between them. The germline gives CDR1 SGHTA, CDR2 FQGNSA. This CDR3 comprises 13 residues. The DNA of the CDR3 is TGTGCCAGCAGCTCCCGGGGGTCCTACGAGCAGTACTTC. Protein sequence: CASSSRGSYEQYF.

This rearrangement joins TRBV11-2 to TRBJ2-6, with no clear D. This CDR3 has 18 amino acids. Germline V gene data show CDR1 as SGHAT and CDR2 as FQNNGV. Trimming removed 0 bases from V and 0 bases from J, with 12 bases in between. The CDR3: CASSLEVSSVSGANVLTF. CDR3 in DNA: TGTGCCAGCAGCTTAGAGGTCAGTTCGGTCTCTGGGGCCAACGTCCTGACTTTC.

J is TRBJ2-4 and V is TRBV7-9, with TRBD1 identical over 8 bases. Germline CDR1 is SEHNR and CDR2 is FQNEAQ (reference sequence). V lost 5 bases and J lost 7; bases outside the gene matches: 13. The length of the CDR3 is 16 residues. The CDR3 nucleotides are TGTGCCAGCAGCAGCCCAGGACAGGGTGATCGGAACATTCAGTACTTC. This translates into CASSSPGQGDRNIQYF. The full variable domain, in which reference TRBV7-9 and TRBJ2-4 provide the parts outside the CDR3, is DTGVSQNPRHKITKRGQNVTFRCDPISEHNRLYWYRQTLGQGPEFLTYFQNEAQLEKSRLLSDRFSAERPKGSFSTLEIQRTEQGDSAMYLCASSSPGQGDRNIQYFGAGTRLSVL.

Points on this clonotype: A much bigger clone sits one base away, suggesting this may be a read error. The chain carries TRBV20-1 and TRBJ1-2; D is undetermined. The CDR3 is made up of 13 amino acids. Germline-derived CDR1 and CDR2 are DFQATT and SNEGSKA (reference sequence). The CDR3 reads CSQSWQRYYGYTF. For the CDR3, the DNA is TGCAGCCAAAGTTGGCAGCGATACTATGGCTACACCTTC.

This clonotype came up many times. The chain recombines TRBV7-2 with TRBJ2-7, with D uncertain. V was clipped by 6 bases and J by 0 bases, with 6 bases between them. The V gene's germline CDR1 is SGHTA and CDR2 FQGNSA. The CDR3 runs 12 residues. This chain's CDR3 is CASSESSYEQYF. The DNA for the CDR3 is TGTGCCAGCAGTGAAAGCTCCTACGAGCAGTACTTC.

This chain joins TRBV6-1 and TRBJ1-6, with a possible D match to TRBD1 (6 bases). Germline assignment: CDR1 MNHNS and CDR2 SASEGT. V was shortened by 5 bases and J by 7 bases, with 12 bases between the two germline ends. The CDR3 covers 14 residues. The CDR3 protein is CASSLQGINSPLHF. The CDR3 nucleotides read TGTGCCAGCAGTCTACAGGGAATCAATTCACCCCTCCACTTT.

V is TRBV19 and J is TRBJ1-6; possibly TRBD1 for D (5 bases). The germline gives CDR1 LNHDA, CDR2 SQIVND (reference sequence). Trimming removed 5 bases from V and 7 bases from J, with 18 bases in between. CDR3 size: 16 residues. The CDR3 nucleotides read TGTGCCAGTAGTGGACGAGGGGCTTTTCGGAATTCACCCCTCCACTTT. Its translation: CASSGRGAFRNSPLHF.

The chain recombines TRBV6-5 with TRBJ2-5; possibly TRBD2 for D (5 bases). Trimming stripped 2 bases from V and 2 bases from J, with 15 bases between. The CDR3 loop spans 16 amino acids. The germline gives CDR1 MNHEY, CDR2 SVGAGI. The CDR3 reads CASSYLYGRDQETQYF. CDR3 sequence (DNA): TGTGCCAGCAGTTACCTTTATGGACGGGATCAAGAGACCCAGTACTTC.

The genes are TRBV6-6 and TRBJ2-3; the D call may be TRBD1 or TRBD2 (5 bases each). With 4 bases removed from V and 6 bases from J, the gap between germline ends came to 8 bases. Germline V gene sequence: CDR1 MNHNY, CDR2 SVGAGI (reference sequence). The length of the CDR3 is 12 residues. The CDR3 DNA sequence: TGTGCCAGCAGTTCGGGGCGTGATACGCAGTATTTT. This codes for CASSSGRDTQYF.

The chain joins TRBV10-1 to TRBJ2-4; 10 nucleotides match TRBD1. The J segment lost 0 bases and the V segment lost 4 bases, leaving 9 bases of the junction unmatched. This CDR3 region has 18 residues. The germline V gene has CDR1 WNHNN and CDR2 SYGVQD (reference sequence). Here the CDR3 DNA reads TGCGCCAGCAGTGGGTCCCGGGACAGGGGCCTAGCCAAAAACATTCAGTACTTC. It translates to CASSGSRDRGLAKNIQYF.

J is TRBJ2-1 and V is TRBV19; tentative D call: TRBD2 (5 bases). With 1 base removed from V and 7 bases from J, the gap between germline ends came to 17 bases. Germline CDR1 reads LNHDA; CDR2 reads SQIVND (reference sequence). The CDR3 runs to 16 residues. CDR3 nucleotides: TGTGCCAGTAGTATAGCCGAGGGCACCTGGGGTAATGAGCAGTTCTTC. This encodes CASSIAEGTWGNEQFF.

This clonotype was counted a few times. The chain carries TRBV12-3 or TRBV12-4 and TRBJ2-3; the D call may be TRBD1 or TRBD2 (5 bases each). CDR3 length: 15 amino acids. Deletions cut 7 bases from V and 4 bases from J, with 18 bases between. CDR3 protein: CASTWGVERADTQYF. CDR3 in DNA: TGTGCCAGCACCTGGGGCGTGGAGAGGGCAGATACGCAGTATTTT.

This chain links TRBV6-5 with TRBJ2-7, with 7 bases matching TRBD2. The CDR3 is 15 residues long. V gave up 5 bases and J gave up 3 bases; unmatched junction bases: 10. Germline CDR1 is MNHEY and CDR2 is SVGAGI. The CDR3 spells CASSLPGSGCYEQYV. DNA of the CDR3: TGTGCCAGCAGTCTCCCGGGTAGCGGGTGCTACGAGCAGTACGTC.

The CDR3, as DNA: TGTGCCAGCAGGCCCGCCTCTGGGGCCAACGTCCTGACTTTC. Protein sequence: CASRPASGANVLTF. This sequence joins TRBV7-6 and TRBJ2-6; D not resolved. Trimming pared 6 bases from V and 0 bases from J, leaving 6 bases between. There are 14 residues in the CDR3. The germline CDR1 and CDR2 sequences are SGHVS and FNYEAQ.

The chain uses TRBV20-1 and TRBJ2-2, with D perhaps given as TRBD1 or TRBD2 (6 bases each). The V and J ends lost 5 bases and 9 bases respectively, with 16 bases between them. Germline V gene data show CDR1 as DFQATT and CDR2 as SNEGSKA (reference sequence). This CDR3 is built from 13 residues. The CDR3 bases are TGCAGTGCTCGGAGGGGGTCGACCAGGGAGCTGTTTTTT. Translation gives CSARRGSTRELFF.